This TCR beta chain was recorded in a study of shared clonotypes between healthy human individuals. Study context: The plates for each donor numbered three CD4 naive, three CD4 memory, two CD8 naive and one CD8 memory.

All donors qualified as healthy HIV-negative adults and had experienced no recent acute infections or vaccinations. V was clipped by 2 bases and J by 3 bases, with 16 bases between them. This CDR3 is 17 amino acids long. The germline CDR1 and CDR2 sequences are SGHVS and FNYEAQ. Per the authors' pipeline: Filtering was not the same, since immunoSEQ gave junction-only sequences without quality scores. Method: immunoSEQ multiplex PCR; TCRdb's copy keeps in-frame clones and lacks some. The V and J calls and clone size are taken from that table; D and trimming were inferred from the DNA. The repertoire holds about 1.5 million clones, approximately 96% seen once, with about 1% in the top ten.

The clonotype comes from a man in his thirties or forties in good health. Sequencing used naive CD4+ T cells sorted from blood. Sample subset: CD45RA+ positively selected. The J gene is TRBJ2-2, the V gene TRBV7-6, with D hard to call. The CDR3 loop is CASSLPSVSTYTGELFF. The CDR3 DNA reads TGTGCCAGCAGCTTACCCTCGGTCTCGACCTACACCGGGGAGCTGTTTTTT.